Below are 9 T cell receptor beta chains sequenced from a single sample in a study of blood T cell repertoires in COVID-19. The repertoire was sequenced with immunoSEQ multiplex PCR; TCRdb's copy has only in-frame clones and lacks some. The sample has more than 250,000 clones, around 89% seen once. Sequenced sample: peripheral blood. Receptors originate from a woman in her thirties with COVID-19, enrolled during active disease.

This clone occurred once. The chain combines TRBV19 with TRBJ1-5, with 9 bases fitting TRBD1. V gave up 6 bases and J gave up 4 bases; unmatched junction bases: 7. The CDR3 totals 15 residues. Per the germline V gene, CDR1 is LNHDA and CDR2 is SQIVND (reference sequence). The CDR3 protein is CASSHDRGANQPQHF. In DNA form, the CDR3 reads TGTGCCAGTAGCCACGACAGGGGGGCTAATCAGCCCCAGCATTTT. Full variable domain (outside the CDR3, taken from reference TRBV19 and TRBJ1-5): DGGITQSPKYLFRKEGQNVTLSCEQNLNHDAMYWYRQDPGQGLRLIYYSQIVNDFQKGDIAEGYSVSREKKESFPLTVTSAQKNPTAFYLCASSHDRGANQPQHFGDGTRLSIL.

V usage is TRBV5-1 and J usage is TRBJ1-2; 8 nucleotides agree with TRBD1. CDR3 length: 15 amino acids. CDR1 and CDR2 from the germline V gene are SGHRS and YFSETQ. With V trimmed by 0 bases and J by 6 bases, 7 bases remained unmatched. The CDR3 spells CASSLAEDRADGYTF. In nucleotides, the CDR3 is TGCGCCAGCAGCTTGGCGGAGGACAGGGCGGATGGCTACACCTTC.

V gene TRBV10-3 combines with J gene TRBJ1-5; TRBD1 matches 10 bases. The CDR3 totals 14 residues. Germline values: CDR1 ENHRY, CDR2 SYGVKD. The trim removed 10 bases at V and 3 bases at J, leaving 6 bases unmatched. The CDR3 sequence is CASWTGGHNQPQHF. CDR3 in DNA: TGTGCCAGTTGGACAGGGGGTCACAATCAGCCCCAGCATTTT.

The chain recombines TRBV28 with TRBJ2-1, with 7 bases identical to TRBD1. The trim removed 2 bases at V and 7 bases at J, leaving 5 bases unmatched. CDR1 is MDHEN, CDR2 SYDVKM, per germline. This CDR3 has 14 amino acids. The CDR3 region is CASSLRFRGNEQFF. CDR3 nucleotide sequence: TGTGCCAGCAGTTTACGCTTCAGGGGGAATGAGCAGTTCTTC.

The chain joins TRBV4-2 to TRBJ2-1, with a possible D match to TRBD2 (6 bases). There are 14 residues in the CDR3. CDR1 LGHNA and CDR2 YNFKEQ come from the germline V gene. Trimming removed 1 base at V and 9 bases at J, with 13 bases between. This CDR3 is CASSQVTQGGEQFF. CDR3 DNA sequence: TGTGCCAGCAGCCAAGTAACGCAGGGAGGTGAGCAGTTCTTC.

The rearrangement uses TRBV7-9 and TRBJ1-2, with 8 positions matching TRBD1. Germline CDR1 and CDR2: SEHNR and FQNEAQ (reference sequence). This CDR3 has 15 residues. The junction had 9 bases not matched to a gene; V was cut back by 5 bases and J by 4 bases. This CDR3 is CASSTGQASVYGYTF. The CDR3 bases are TGTGCCAGCAGCACGGGACAGGCCTCTGTCTATGGCTACACCTTC.

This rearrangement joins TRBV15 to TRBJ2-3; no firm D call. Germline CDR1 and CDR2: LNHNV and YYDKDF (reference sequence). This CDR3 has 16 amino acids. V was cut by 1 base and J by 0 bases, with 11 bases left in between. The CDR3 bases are TGTGCCACCAGCAGAGGGCCAGTTCAGAGCACAGATACGCAGTATTTT. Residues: CATSRGPVQSTDTQYF.

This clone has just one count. CDR3 sequence: CASSPSGGGYEQYF. DNA for the CDR3: TGTGCCAGTAGTCCATCAGGGGGTGGCTACGAGCAGTACTTC. The gene calls are TRBV19 and TRBJ2-7; 7 positions match TRBD1. Losses at the gene ends were 5 bases for V and 3 bases for J; bases not matched to a gene: 7. CDR1 is LNHDA, CDR2 SQIVND, per germline (reference sequence). CDR3 length: 14 amino acids.

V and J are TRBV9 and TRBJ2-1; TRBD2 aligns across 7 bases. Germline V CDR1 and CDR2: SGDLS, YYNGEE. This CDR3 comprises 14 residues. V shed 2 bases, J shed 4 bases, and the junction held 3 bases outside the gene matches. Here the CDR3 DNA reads TGTGCCAGCAGCGTTGGACTAGGGTACAATGAGCAGTTCTTC. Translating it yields CASSVGLGYNEQFF.